The T cell receptor beta chain under discussion was sequenced for a study of OX40 agonist ivuxolimab in advanced cancers. The assay was immunoSEQ multiplex PCR, and TCRdb's table has in-frame clones only and misses some. Of some 75,000 clones detected, 80% to 85% appear once; the ten largest clones hold 2.1%. Looked up from germline, CDR1 is MGHDK and CDR2 is SYGVNS. V was cut by 5 bases and J by 2 bases, with 4 bases left in between. This CDR3 is built from 11 residues. The sample consisted of CD4+ or CD8+ T cells sorted from blood, taken in a trial of the OX40 agonist ivuxolimab. The chain has TRBV25-1 and TRBJ2-7; D is unclear. This clonotype originated in an adult with an advanced solid tumor such as melanoma, head and neck, liver or kidney cancer. This CDR3 reads CASSIAYEQYF. In nucleotides, the CDR3 is TGTGCCAGCAGTATAGCCTACGAGCAGTACTTC.